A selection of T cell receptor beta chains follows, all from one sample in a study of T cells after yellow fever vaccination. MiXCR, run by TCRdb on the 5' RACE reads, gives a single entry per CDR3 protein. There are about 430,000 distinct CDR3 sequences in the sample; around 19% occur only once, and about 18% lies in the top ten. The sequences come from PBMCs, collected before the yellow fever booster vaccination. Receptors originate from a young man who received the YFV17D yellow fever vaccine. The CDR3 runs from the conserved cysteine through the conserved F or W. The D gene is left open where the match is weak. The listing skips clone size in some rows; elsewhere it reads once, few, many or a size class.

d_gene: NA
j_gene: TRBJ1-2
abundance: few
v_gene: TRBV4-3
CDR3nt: TGCGCCAGCAGTCCGAGGCAAATGGTGATTCACACCTTC
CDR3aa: CASSPRQMVIHTF

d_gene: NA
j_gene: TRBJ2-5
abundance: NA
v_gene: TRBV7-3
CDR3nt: TGTGCCAGCAGCATGGGGGGGCGTGAGACCCAGTACTTC
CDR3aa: CASSMGGRETQYF

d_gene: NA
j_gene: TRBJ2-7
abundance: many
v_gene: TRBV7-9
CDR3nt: TGTGCCAGCAGCCTCCCCGGCGAGCAGTACTTC
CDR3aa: CASSLPGEQYF

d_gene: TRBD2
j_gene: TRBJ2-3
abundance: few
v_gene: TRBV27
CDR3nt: TGTGCCAGCAGGCCTGGACTAGGAGCAGATACGCAGTATTTT
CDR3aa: CASRPGLGADTQYF

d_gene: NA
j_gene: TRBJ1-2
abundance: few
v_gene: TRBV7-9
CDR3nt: TGTGCCAGCACCCTCGATGGCTACACCTTC
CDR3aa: CASTLDGYTF

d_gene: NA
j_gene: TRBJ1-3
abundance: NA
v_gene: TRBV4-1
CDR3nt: TGCGCCAGCAGCCAGCCCTCTCAGGGCCCGAAAGAGGGAAACACCATATATTTT
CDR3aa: CASSQPSQGPKEGNTIYF

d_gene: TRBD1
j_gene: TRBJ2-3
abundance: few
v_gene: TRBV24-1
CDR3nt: TGTGCCACCAGTGGACAGGGGATCACAGATACGCAGTATTTT
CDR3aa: CATSGQGITDTQYF

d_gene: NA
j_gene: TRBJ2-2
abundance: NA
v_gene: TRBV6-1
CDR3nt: TGTGCGACGGGTTCATGGGCCCTTAACACCGGGGAGCTGTTTTTT
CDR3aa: CATGSWALNTGELFF

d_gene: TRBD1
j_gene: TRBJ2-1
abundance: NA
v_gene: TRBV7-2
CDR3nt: TGTGCCAGCAGCCAAACCGGGACAGCAGTCCATGAGCAGTTCTTC
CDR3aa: CASSQTGTAVHEQFF

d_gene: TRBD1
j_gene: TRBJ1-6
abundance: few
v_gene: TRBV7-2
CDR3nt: TGTGCCAGCAGCCTCCAGACAGGGAGCGGGTCACCCCTCCACTTT
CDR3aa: CASSLQTGSGSPLHF

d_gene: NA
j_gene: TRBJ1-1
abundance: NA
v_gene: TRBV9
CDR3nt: TGTGCCAGCAGCGTAGTGGGTTCCGGTGGCACTGAAGCTTTCTTT
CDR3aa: CASSVVGSGGTEAFF

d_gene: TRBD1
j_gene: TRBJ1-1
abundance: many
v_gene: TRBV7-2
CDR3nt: TGTGCCAGCAGCTCTCCAGGGGGCACTGAAGCTTTCTTT
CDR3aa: CASSSPGGTEAFF

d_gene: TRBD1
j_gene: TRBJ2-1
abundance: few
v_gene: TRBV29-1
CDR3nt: TGCAGCGTAGACGGACAGGGGGGCCTAGCCAATGAGCAGTTCTTC
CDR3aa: CSVDGQGGLANEQFF

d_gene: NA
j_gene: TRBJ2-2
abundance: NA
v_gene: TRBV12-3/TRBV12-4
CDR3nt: TGTGCCAGCACCCTGGGGGGATCGGACGGGGAGCTGTTTTTT
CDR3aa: CASTLGGSDGELFF

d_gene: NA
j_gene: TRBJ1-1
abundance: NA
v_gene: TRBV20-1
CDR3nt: TGCAGTGCTAGGTTGCAGGGTTTGGCCACTGAAGCTTTCTTT
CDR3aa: CSARLQGLATEAFF

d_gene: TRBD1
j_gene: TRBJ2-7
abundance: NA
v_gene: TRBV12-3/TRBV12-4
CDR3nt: TGTGCCAGCAGTCCCCGGGACAGGGCCTCCTACGAGCAGTACTTC
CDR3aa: CASSPRDRASYEQYF

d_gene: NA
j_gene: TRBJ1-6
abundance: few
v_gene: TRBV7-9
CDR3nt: TGTGCCAGCAGCCCGAACGGGGAAAAGTCACCCCTCCACTTT
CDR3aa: CASSPNGEKSPLHF

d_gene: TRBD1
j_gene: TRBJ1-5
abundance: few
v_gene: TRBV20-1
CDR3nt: TGCAGTGCTGGACAGGGCTTCGGCAATCAGCCCCAGCATTTT
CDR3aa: CSAGQGFGNQPQHF

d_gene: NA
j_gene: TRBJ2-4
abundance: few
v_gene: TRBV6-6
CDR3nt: TGTGCCATCACTTCGGCCACAATAGCCAAAAACATTCAGTACTTC
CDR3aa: CAITSATIAKNIQYF

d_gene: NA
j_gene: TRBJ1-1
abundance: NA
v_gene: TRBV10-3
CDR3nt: TGTGCCATCAGTGAGAGTCCAGGTAGGGAAGCTTTCTTT
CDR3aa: CAISESPGREAFF

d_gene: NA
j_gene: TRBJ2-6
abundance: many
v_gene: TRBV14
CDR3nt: TGTGCCAGCAGCCCGGGACACTCTGGGGCCAACGTCCTGACTTTC
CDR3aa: CASSPGHSGANVLTF

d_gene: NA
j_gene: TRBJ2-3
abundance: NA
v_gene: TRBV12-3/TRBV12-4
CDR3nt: TGTGCCAGCAGCCCCCGCGCCGGTCTCACAGATACGCAGTATTTT
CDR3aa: CASSPRAGLTDTQYF

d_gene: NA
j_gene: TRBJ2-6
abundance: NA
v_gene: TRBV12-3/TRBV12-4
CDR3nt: TGTGCCAGCACAAGTCTGGGCTCTGGGGCCAACGTCCTGACTTTC
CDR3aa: CASTSLGSGANVLTF

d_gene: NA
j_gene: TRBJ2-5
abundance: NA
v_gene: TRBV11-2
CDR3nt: TGTGCCAGCAGCTTAGAAAGGCAGGGAGAGACCCAGTACTTC
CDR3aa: CASSLERQGETQYF

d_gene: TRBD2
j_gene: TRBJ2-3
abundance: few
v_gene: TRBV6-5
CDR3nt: TGTGCCAGCAGTTACTCAGCGGGGCATACGCAGTATTTT
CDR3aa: CASSYSAGHTQYF

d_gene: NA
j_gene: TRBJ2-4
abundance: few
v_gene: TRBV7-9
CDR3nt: TGTGCCAGCAGCTTGGGTTGGGACATTCAGTACTTC
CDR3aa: CASSLGWDIQYF

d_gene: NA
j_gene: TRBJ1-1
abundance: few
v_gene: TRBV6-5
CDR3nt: TGTGCCAGCAGTTACGAACGGAGAAACACTGAAGCTTTCTTT
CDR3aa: CASSYERRNTEAFF

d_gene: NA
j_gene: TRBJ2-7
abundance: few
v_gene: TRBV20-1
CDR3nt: TGCAGTGCCGGACGGGGGTACGAGCAGTACTTC
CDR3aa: CSAGRGYEQYF

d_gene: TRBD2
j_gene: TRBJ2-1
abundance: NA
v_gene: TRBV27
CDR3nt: TGTGCCAGCAGTCTTCGGCGGGGGGTATATGAGCAGTTCTTC
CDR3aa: CASSLRRGVYEQFF

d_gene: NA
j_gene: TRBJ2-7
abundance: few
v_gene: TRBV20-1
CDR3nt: TGCAGTGCCTCCTCTGAGGTCTACGAGCAGTACTTC
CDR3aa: CSASSEVYEQYF

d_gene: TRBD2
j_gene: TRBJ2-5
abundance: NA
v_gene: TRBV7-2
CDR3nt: TGTGCCAGCAGCTGGGTCGTGGCGGGGGGGCGAGAGACCCAGTACTTC
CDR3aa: CASSWVVAGGRETQYF

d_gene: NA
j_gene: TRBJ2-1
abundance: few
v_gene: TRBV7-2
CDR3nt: TGTGCCAGTACCGACTGGCCCAATGAGCAGTTCTTC
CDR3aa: CASTDWPNEQFF

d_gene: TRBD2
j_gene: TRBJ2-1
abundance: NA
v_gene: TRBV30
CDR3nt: TGTGCCTGGAGTCCCCAGCGGGGGTACAATGAGCAGTTCTTC
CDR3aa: CAWSPQRGYNEQFF

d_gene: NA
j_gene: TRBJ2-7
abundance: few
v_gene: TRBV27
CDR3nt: TGTGCCAGCAGTGCGACTCGCAGGTACGAGCAGTACTTC
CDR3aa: CASSATRRYEQYF

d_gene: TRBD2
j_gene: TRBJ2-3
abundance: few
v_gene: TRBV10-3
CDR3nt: TGTGCCACCGAGCGCGGGGGTAATACAGATACGCAGTATTTT
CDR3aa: CATERGGNTDTQYF

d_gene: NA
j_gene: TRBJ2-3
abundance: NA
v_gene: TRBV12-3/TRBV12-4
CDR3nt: TGTGCCAGCAGAGGGCCAGCTAGCACAGATACGCAGTATTTT
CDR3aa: CASRGPASTDTQYF

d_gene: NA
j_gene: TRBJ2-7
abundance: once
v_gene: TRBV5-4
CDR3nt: TGTGCCAGCAGCTCTGGCTCCGGGCCGGGTTTTTTCTACGAGCAGTACTTC
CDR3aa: CASSSGSGPGFFYEQYF

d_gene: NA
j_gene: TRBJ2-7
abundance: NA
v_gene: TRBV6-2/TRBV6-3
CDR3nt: TGTGCCAGCAGTTGGGCCGGCCGCTACGAGCAGTACTTC
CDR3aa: CASSWAGRYEQYF

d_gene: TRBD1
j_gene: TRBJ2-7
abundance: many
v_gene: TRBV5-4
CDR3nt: TGTGCCAGCAGCTTGGTGGGACAGGGGTCCTACGAGCAGTACTTC
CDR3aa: CASSLVGQGSYEQYF

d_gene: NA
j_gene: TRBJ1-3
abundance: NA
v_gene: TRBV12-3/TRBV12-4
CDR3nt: TGTGCCAGCAGTTTTTGGGACTACGGAAACACCATATATTTT
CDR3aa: CASSFWDYGNTIYF

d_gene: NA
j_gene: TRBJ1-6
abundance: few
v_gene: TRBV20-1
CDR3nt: TGCAGTGCTAGGCAACAGAGATATAATTCACCCCTCCACTTT
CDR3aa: CSARQQRYNSPLHF

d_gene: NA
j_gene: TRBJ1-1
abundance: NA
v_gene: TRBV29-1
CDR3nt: TGCAGCGTTGTGGAGCCGAACACTGAAGCTTTCTTT
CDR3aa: CSVVEPNTEAFF

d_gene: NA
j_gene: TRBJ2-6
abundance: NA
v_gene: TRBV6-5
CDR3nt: TGTGCCAGCACCTACGCTCGTCAGGGCCTTCTCTCTGGGGCCAACGTCCTGACTTTC
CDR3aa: CASTYARQGLLSGANVLTF

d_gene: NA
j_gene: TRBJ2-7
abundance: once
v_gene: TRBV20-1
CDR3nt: TGCAGTGTATACCGAACAGGGAACTACGAGCAGTACTTC
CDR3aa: CSVYRTGNYEQYF

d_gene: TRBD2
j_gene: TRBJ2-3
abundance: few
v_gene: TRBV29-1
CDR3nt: TGCAGCGTTGTACCAGCGGGGGGCCTAGATACGCAGTATTTT
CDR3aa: CSVVPAGGLDTQYF

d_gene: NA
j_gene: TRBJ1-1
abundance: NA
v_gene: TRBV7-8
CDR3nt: TGTGCCAGCAGCCAACGAAGTGCTGAAGCTTTCTTT
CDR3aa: CASSQRSAEAFF